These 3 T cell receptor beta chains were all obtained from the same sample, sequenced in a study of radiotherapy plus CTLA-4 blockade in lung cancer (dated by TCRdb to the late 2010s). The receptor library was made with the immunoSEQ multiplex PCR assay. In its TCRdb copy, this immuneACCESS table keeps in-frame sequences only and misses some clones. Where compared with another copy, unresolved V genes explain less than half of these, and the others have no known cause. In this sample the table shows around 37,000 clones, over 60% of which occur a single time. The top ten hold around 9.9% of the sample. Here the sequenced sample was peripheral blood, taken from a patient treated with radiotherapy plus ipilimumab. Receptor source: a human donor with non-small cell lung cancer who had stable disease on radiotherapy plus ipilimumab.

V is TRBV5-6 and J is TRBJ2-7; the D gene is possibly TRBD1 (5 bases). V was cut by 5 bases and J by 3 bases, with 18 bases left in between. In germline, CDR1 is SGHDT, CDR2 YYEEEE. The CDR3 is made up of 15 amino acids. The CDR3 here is CASRPASRGYYEQYF. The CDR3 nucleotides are TGTGCCAGCAGACCCGCCTCAAGGGGATACTACGAGCAGTACTTC.

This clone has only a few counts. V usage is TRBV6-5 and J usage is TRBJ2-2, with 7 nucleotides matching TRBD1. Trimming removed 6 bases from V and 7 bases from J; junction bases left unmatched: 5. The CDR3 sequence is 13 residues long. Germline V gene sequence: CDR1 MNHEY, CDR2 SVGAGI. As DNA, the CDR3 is TGTGCCAGCAGATTTACAGGGGTCGGGGAGCTGTTTTTT. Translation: CASRFTGVGELFF.

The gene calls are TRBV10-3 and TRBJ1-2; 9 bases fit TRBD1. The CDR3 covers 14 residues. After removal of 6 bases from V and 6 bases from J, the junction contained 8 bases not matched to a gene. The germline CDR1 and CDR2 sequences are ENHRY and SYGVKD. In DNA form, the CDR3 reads TGTGCCATCAGCCGGACAGGGGAGATTAATGGCTACACCTTC. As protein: CAISRTGEINGYTF.